A selection of T cell receptor beta chains follows, all from one sample in a study of beta chain features in type 1 diabetes. Assay used: immunoSEQ multiplex PCR; TCRdb lists only in-frame clones, some missing. The data show about 160,000 clones, approximately 10% seen once. Sequencing was done on a sample of central memory CD4+ T cells from blood. These receptors all come from a woman under 40 with type 1 diabetes. Both conserved end residues are part of each CDR3. Each record gives: V gene, clone size, J gene, CDR3 length, D gene, CDR3 protein, CDR3 DNA. D genes are given only for firm matches. Not every row has a clone size; where given, it reads once, few, many or a size class.

>TRBV9|NA|TRBJ2-1|19|TRBD2
CASSPRTSGRPHPGQEQFF
TGTGCCAGCAGCCCAAGGACTAGCGGGAGGCCACACCCCGGTCAAGAGCAGTTCTTC
>TRBV14|few|TRBJ2-2|16|NA
CASSPLTRGSTGELFF
TGTGCCAGCAGCCCTCTCACACGCGGCTCCACCGGGGAGCTGTTTTTT
>TRBV29-1|few|TRBJ2-5|12|TRBD2
CSVGGGTRPQYF
TGCAGCGTTGGGGGCGGGACTAGACCCCAGTACTTC
>TRBV7-3|few|TRBJ2-1|16|TRBD2
CASSSIAGVLFDEQFF
TGTGCCAGCAGCTCCATAGCGGGAGTGCTATTCGATGAGCAGTTCTTC
>TRBV4-1|few|TRBJ1-2|17|NA
CASSQARLGGEDYGYTF
TGCGCCAGCAGCCAAGCCAGGTTGGGAGGGGAGGACTATGGCTACACCTTC
>TRBV10-3|few|TRBJ2-3|16|TRBD2
CAISDSTSGSTDTQYF
TGTGCCATCAGTGATTCGACTAGCGGGAGCACAGATACGCAGTATTTT
>TRBV14|NA|TRBJ1-4|16|NA
CASSHLTGYTNEKLFF
TGTGCCAGCAGCCACCTCACAGGATATACTAATGAAAAACTGTTTTTT
>TRBV27|NA|TRBJ2-1|15|NA
CASSPRRDSYNEQFF
TGTGCCAGCAGCCCCCGACGGGACTCATACAATGAGCAGTTCTTC
>TRBV7-9|NA|TRBJ1-2|12|NA
CASSAQIHRCTF
TGTGCCAGCAGCGCACAAATTCACAGGTGCACCTTC
>TRBV29-1|many|TRBJ2-3|14|TRBD2
CSVATSGSPDTQYF
TGCAGCGTTGCGACTAGCGGGAGCCCAGATACGCAGTATTTT
>TRBV10-3|few|TRBJ2-7|12|TRBD2
CATSGDSYEQYF
TGTGCCACTAGCGGGGACTCCTACGAGCAGTACTTC
>TRBV11-2|few|TRBJ2-7|16|TRBD2
CASSRSSGSWLGEQYF
TGTGCCAGCAGCCGGAGTAGCGGGAGCTGGCTAGGGGAGCAGTACTTC
>TRBV4-1|few|TRBJ1-2|15|NA
CASSQDPGTPYGYTF
TGCGCCAGCAGCCAAGACCCTGGGACACCCTATGGCTACACCTTC
>TRBV4-1|NA|TRBJ2-2|15|NA
CASSRGSRDTGELFF
TGCGCCAGCAGCCGCGGGTCGAGGGACACCGGGGAGCTGTTTTTT
>TRBV4-1|few|TRBJ2-5|14|NA
CASSLQAVQETQYF
TGCGCCAGCAGCTTACAGGCTGTCCAAGAGACCCAGTACTTC
>TRBV29-1|few|TRBJ2-1|13|TRBD1
CSVGQGALNEQFF
TGCAGCGTGGGACAGGGGGCTTTGAATGAGCAGTTCTTC
>TRBV19|few|TRBJ1-1|14|TRBD1
CASSRTGTGVEAFF
TGTGCCAGTAGCCGGACCGGGACAGGGGTTGAAGCTTTCTTT
>TRBV10-3|NA|TRBJ1-5|14|NA
CATSMWGGNQPQHF
TGTGCCACATCGATGTGGGGCGGCAATCAGCCCCAGCATTTT
>TRBV15|few|TRBJ2-1|16|NA
CATSRGGQPAYNEQFF
TGTGCCACCAGCAGGGGCGGACAGCCGGCCTACAATGAGCAGTTCTTC
>TRBV7-9|NA|TRBJ1-2|14|NA
CASSFRQDGYGYTF
TGTGCCAGCAGCTTCCGACAGGATGGGTATGGCTACACCTTC
>TRBV30|NA|TRBJ2-1|15|NA
CAWSVLGGPYNEQFF
TGTGCCTGGAGTGTACTAGGAGGGCCTTACAATGAGCAGTTCTTC
>TRBV4-1|few|TRBJ2-7|15|TRBD2
CASSRQLAGDYEQYF
TGCGCCAGCAGCCGCCAACTAGCGGGAGACTACGAGCAGTACTTC
>TRBV30|few|TRBJ1-2|12|NA
CAWSRGNDGYTF
TGTGCCTGGTCTAGGGGGAACGATGGCTACACCTTC
>TRBV7-2|few|TRBJ2-1|15|TRBD2
CASSSRTSGSREQFF
TGTGCCAGCAGCTCTCGGACTAGCGGGAGCAGGGAGCAGTTCTTC
>TRBV19|NA|TRBJ1-2|12|NA
CASTQGANGYTF
TGTGCCAGTACTCAAGGGGCAAATGGCTACACCTTC
>TRBV16|NA|TRBJ1-5|15|NA
CASSRTAVPNQPQHF
TGTGCCAGCAGCCGGACAGCAGTCCCCAATCAGCCCCAGCATTTT
>TRBV6-5|NA|TRBJ2-7|15|TRBD1
CASSYGQGASYEQYF
TGTGCCAGCAGTTACGGACAGGGGGCTTCGTATGAGCAGTACTTC
>TRBV7-9|few|TRBJ2-5|13|TRBD2
CASSSGLAGTQYF
TGTGCCAGCAGCTCGGGACTAGCAGGGACCCAGTACTTC
>TRBV25-1|NA|TRBJ2-5|16|TRBD2
CASSDFPSGRQETQYF
TGTGCCAGCAGTGATTTCCCTAGCGGGAGGCAGGAGACCCAGTACTTC
>TRBV5-4|NA|TRBJ1-2|14|TRBD1
CASSRGQLNYGYTF
TGTGCCAGCAGCAGGGGACAGCTTAACTATGGCTACACCTTC
>TRBV4-2|few|TRBJ1-4|15|NA
CASSQAGGTNEKLFF
TGTGCCAGCAGCCAAGCGGGGGGCACTAATGAAAAACTGTTTTTT
>TRBV28|NA|TRBJ2-7|16|TRBD1
CASSLHDRGRRYEQYF
TGTGCCAGCAGTTTACACGACAGGGGGAGAAGGTACGAGCAGTACTTC
>TRBV5-4|few|TRBJ2-5|14|TRBD1
CASSKRQGRETQYF
TGTGCCAGCAGCAAACGACAGGGAAGAGAGACCCAGTACTTC
>TRBV28|few|TRBJ2-7|14|TRBD1
CASRQPGQTYEQYF
TGTGCCAGCAGGCAGCCGGGACAGACCTACGAGCAGTACTTC
>TRBV11-2|NA|TRBJ1-1|14|NA
CASSTTDRNTEAFF
TGTGCCAGCTCGACGACAGATCGGAACACTGAAGCTTTCTTT
>TRBV6-1|NA|TRBJ1-4|14|NA
CASRDPRGAEKLFF
TGTGCCAGCAGAGACCCCCGGGGAGCCGAAAAACTGTTTTTT
>TRBV10-3|few|TRBJ2-7|11|NA
CAISEGVEQYF
TGTGCCATCAGTGAAGGGGTCGAGCAGTACTTC